The clone carrying this TCR beta chain was counted ten times or more. The sample is drawn from a study of early T cells in non-severe SARS-CoV-2 infection. Unmatched junction bases numbered 4, after V lost 7 bases and J lost 8 bases. CDR1 is LGHDT and CDR2 is YNNKEL in the germline V gene (reference sequence). The CDR3 runs 11 residues. Attachment of unique molecular identifiers was made to individual cDNA molecules. Each CDR3 protein is one row after TCRdb ran MiXCR on the 5' RACE reads. The table has approximately 37,000 distinct CDR3 sequences, approximately 5.9% seen once. The sequencing used whole blood, collected at baseline. This TCR derives from an adult who was a healthcare worker with PCR-confirmed SARS-CoV-2 infection or an uninfected control (not recorded which). This chain connects TRBV3-1 to TRBJ1-1; 7 bases match TRBD1. The chain's CDR3 is CASTRGQEAFF. The CDR3 DNA is TGTGCCAGCACGAGGGGGCAAGAAGCTTTCTTT.